This is a list of T cell receptor beta chains from one sample in a study of beta chain features in type 1 diabetes. Profiling relied on immunoSEQ multiplex PCR, and the TCRdb table lists in-frame clones only, not all of them. The table records roughly 250,000 clones, 20% of them present only once. The sample consisted of naive CD4+ T cells from blood. Receptors originate from a woman aged 40 to 50 with type 1 diabetes. The CDR3 runs from the conserved cysteine through the conserved F or W.

j_call v_call cdr3_aa
TRBJ1-1 TRBV30 CAWSGRLNTEAFF
TRBJ2-5 TRBV18 CASSTLGGETQYF
TRBJ1-5 TRBV29-1 CSVTGTENQPQHF
TRBJ2-5 TRBV28 CASSLPPEETQYF
TRBJ1-2 TRBV5-4 CASSFQGEYGYTF
TRBJ2-3 TRBV28 CASSPSGGDTQYF
TRBJ2-7 TRBV28 CASSPSQGYSYEQYF
TRBJ1-5 TRBV6-6 CASRDRDPQPQHF
TRBJ1-4 TRBV6-6 CASSSPRGSEKLFF
TRBJ1-2 TRBV4-3 CASSLSPSGQSNYGYTF
TRBJ2-7 TRBV28 CASSRQGSYEQYF
TRBJ2-1 TRBV27 CASSQDRPYNEQFF
TRBJ2-3 TRBV7-2 CASSLNSGGTDTQYF
TRBJ1-2 TRBV2 CASSGQLSNFWYGYTF
TRBJ1-5 TRBV19 CASSRADQPQHF
TRBJ1-2 TRBV28 CATTVRDGYTF
TRBJ2-7 TRBV28 CASSSVYEQYF
TRBJ2-3 TRBV12-5 CASGFSVRTDTQYF
TRBJ2-1 TRBV5-1 CASSFRLAGGTYNEQFF
TRBJ2-3 TRBV29-1 CSGASGADTQYF
TRBJ2-1 TRBV9 CASSVISGAYNEQFF
TRBJ2-2 TRBV19 CASSIQGAANTGELFF
TRBJ2-1 TRBV6-1 CASNDRSYNEQFF
TRBJ2-1 TRBV27 CASSPILGGYNEQFF
TRBJ2-5 TRBV5-4 CASSLAPGQGQETQYF
TRBJ2-6 TRBV4-1 CASSRPGGDSGANVLTF
TRBJ1-1 TRBV30 CAWSVGQSNTEAFF
TRBJ1-1 TRBV5-1 CASSLTSSLNTEAFF
TRBJ2-7 TRBV5-1 CASSLRASGSHEQYF
TRBJ2-5 TRBV30 CAWSSGETQYF
TRBJ1-4 TRBV2 CASSGQGASNEKLFF
TRBJ2-1 TRBV5-1 CASRAGGNNEQFF
TRBJ2-3 TRBV19 CASSSRWEGTDTQYF
TRBJ1-4 TRBV4-1 CASSQDPPGLLVF
TRBJ2-3 TRBV5-1 CASAFFGESTDTQYF
TRBJ1-2 TRBV19 CASSIFGSGYTF